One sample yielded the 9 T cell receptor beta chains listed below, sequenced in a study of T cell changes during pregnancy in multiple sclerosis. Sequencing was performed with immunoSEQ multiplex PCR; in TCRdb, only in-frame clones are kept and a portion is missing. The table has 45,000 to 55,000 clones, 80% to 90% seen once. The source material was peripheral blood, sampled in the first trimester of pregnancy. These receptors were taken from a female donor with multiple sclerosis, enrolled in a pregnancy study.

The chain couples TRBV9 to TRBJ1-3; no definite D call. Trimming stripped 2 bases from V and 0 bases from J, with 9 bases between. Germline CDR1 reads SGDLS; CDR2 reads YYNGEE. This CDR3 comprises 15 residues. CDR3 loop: CASSVAPHSGNTIYF. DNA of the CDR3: TGTGCCAGCAGCGTGGCTCCGCACTCTGGAAACACCATATATTTT.

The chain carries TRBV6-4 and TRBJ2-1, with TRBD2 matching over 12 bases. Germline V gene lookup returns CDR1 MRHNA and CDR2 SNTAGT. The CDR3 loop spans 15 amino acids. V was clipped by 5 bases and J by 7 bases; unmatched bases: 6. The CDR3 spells CASSFGLAGNNEQFF. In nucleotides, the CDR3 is TGTGCCAGCAGTTTCGGACTAGCGGGGAATAATGAGCAGTTCTTC.

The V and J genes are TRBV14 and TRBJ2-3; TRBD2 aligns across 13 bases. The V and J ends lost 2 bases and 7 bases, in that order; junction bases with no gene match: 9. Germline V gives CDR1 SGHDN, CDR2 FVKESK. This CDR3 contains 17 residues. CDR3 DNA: TGTGCCAGCAGCCAACATCCCGGGACTAGCGGGACTTATACGCAGTATTTT. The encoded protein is CASSQHPGTSGTYTQYF.

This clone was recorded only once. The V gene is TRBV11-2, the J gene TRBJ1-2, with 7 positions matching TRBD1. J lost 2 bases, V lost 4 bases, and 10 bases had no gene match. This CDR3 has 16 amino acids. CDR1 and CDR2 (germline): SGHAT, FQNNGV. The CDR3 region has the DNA TGTGCCAGCAGCTACTTCAGGGGGACGGTCAACTATGGCTACACCTTC. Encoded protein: CASSYFRGTVNYGYTF.

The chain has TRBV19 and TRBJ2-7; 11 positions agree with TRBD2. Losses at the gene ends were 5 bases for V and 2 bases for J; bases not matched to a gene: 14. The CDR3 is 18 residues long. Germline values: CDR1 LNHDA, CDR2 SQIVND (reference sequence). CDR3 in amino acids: CASSLISASGGPTYEQYF. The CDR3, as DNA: TGTGCCAGTAGTTTAATCTCGGCTAGCGGGGGGCCCACCTACGAGCAGTACTTC.

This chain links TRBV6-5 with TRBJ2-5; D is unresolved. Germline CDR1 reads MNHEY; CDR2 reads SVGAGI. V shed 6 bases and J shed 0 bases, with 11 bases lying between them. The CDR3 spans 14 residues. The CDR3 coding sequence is TGTGCCAGCAGAAACGGGTGGCACCAAGAGACCCAGTACTTC. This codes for CASRNGWHQETQYF.

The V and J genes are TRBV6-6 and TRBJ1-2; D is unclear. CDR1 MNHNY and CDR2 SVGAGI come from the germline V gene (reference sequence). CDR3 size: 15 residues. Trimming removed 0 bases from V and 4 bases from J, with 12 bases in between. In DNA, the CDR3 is TGTGCCAGCAGTTACTCGAACCCGGGAAGCTATGGCTACACCTTC. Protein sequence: CASSYSNPGSYGYTF.

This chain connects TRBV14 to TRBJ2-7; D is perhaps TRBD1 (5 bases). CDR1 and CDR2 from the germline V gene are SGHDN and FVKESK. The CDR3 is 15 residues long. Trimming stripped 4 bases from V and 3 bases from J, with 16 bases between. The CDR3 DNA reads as TGTGCCAGCAGCCGATTTCGGCTGGGGCACTACGAGCAGTACTTC. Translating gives CASSRFRLGHYEQYF.

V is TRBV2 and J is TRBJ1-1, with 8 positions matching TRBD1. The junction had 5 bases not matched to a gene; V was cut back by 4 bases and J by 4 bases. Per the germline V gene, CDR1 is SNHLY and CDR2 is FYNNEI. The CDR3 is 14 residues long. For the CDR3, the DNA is TGTGCCAGCAGTGCGGACAGGGCCAGCACTGAAGCTTTCTTT. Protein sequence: CASSADRASTEAFF.